This entry lists 20 T cell receptor beta chains sequenced from one sample in a study of technical replicates of blood from a few donors. The assay was immunoSEQ multiplex PCR, and TCRdb's table has in-frame clones only and misses some. The table lists more than 90,000 clones, approximately 96% of them singletons, with roughly 0.3% in the top ten. Sequencing used T cells isolated from PBMCs. These receptors came from a human donor in good health.

This clone occurred once. The gene calls are TRBV9 and TRBJ2-3, with D tentatively TRBD1 (6 bases). This CDR3 contains 14 residues. Germline CDR1 SGDLS, CDR2 YYNGEE. The V end lost 0 bases, the J end lost 3 bases, and 8 bases lay between the germline ends. As DNA, the CDR3 is TGTGCCAGCAGCGTAGAGGGACATACAGATACGCAGTATTTT. Translated: CASSVEGHTDTQYF. The full variable domain, rest sourced from reference TRBV9 and TRBJ2-3, is DSGVTQTPKHLITATGQRVTLRCSPRSGDLSVYWYQQSLDQGLQFLIQYYNGEERAKGNILERFSAQQFPDLHSELNLSSLELGDSALYFCASSVEGHTDTQYFGPGTRLTVL.

This clone was seen just once. The gene calls are TRBV11-2 and TRBJ2-3; TRBD2 matches at 9 bases. J gave up 5 bases and V 5 bases, and 14 bases lay outside the gene matches. The CDR3 loop spans 17 amino acids. CDR1 and CDR2 (germline): SGHAT, FQNNGV. CDR3: CASSPRGEAGGRDTQYF. DNA for the CDR3: TGTGCCAGCAGCCCGCGGGGGGAAGCGGGGGGAAGAGATACGCAGTATTTT.

The chain joins TRBV7-8 to TRBJ2-1, with a tentative D call TRBD2 (6 bases). V was cut by 4 bases and J by 4 bases, with 8 bases left in between. The CDR3 runs to 13 residues. The V gene's germline CDR1 is SGHVS and CDR2 FQNEAQ. CDR3 nucleotide sequence: TGTGCCAGCAGCTCGGGACTTTACAATGAGCAGTTCTTC. Translation: CASSSGLYNEQFF.

A single count supports this clone. The rearrangement uses TRBV7-9 and TRBJ2-7; TRBD1 aligns across 7 bases. Trimming removed 4 bases from V and 5 bases from J; junction bases left unmatched: 17. Per germline, CDR1 SEHNR and CDR2 FQNEAQ (reference sequence). The CDR3 is 17 residues long. CDR3 residues: CASSSKVRTGPGNEQYF. CDR3 in DNA: TGTGCCAGCAGCTCTAAAGTAAGGACAGGTCCAGGGAACGAGCAGTACTTC.

The chain uses TRBV9 and TRBJ1-5; D uncertain. CDR1 is SGDLS and CDR2 is YYNGEE in the germline V gene. The CDR3 totals 13 residues. V lost 1 base to trimming and J lost 5 bases, with 7 bases between them. The DNA of the CDR3 is TGTGCCAGCAGCGTATTGGGAGATCAGCCCCAGCATTTT. This gives the protein CASSVLGDQPQHF.

This rearrangement joins TRBV7-6 to TRBJ2-3; the D gene is possibly TRBD2 (6 bases). Germline V gene lookup returns CDR1 SGHVS and CDR2 FNYEAQ. The CDR3 is made up of 14 amino acids. V was shortened by 1 base and J by 3 bases, with 8 bases between the two germline ends. CDR3 DNA sequence: TGTGCCAGCAGCTTAGAGCGGGTGACAGATACGCAGTATTTT. Translated, it gives CASSLERVTDTQYF.

This chain joins TRBV6-6 and TRBJ2-3; 7 positions match TRBD1. Per germline, CDR1 MNHNY and CDR2 SVGAGI (reference sequence). J lost 3 bases, V lost 6 bases, and 9 bases had no gene match. The CDR3 spans 15 residues. DNA for the CDR3: TGTGCCAGCAGATCTCCGGGACAGCTGACAGATACGCAGTATTTT. Its protein is CASRSPGQLTDTQYF.

V is TRBV5-4 and J is TRBJ2-7, with TRBD1 matching 9 bases. The CDR3 extends over 14 amino acids. With 4 bases clipped from V and 7 bases from J, the junction kept 9 bases outside the gene matches. Germline V gives CDR1 SGHNT, CDR2 YYREEE (reference sequence). CDR3 amino acids: CASSTRTGDNEQYF. The CDR3, as DNA: TGTGCCAGCAGCACTCGGACAGGGGATAATGAGCAGTACTTC.

The chain employs TRBV5-6 and TRBJ1-4; D not resolved. Trimming took 4 bases from V and 5 from J, leaving 6 bases between them. Germline V CDR1 and CDR2: SGHDT, YYEEEE. The CDR3 has 12 amino acids. CDR3 nucleotides: TGTGCCAGCAGCACAGAGAATGAAAAACTGTTTTTT. This codes for CASSTENEKLFF.

V and J are TRBV6-6 and TRBJ1-4, with 8 bases lining up with TRBD1. CDR3 length: 15 residues. Germline values: CDR1 MNHNY, CDR2 SVGAGI (reference sequence). The junction had 9 bases not matched to a gene; V was cut back by 5 bases and J by 7 bases. In DNA form, the CDR3 reads TGTGCCAGCAGTCAACCGGACAGGGAGGTTGAAAAACTGTTTTTT. Amino acids: CASSQPDREVEKLFF.

The chain uses TRBV9 and TRBJ2-3; D unresolved. V dropped 0 bases and J dropped 2 bases, with 10 bases sitting between them. The germline V gene encodes CDR1 SGDLS and CDR2 YYNGEE. The CDR3 has 15 amino acids. The CDR3 region is CASSVGDSFTDTQYF. The CDR3 nucleotides read TGTGCCAGCAGCGTAGGAGATAGCTTCACAGATACGCAGTATTTT.

This chain connects TRBV27 to TRBJ2-3; no reliable D call. This CDR3 comprises 13 residues. Germline V lookup: CDR1 MNHEY, CDR2 SMNVEV (reference sequence). V shed 3 bases and J shed 3 bases, with 7 bases lying between them. In DNA, the CDR3 is TGTGCCAGCAGTTTGGTGCGTACAGATACGCAGTATTTT. It translates to CASSLVRTDTQYF.

The CDR3 DNA follows: TGTGCCAGCAGCGTAGATTGGGACAGGGGAGCTAACTATGGCTACACCTTC. It translates to CASSVDWDRGANYGYTF. The chain couples TRBV9 to TRBJ1-2; TRBD1 matches at 10 bases. From germline, CDR1 is SGDLS and CDR2 YYNGEE. The CDR3 runs to 17 residues. V gave up 0 bases and J gave up 0 bases; unmatched junction bases: 5.

The chain joins TRBV13 to TRBJ2-7; 7 bases are shared with TRBD2. The V gene's germline CDR1 is PRHDT and CDR2 FYEKMQ (reference sequence). V shed 4 bases, J shed 0 bases, and the junction held 9 bases outside the gene matches. The CDR3 extends over 16 amino acids. The CDR3 loop reads CASSSALAGVSYEQYF. DNA of the CDR3: TGTGCCAGCAGCTCCGCCCTTGCGGGAGTCTCCTACGAGCAGTACTTC.

To note about this clone: Mismatch with germline at one junction end may stem from a read error. CDR3 protein: CASSQSPLLQGVLNF. The CDR3 DNA reads as TGCGCCAGCAGTCAATCCCCTTTATTACAGGGGGTACTTAACTTC. V usage is TRBV23-1 and J usage is TRBJ2-7; 8 bases line up with TRBD1. TRBV23-1 is labeled an ORF, and its function is uncertain. This CDR3 region has 15 residues.

The chain couples TRBV15 to TRBJ1-5; the D gene is possibly TRBD1 (5 bases). In germline, CDR1 is LNHNV, CDR2 YYDKDF (reference sequence). V shed 5 bases and J shed 4 bases, with 18 bases lying between them. This CDR3 comprises 16 residues. As DNA, the CDR3 is TGTGCCACCAGCGAGGCGCTTGGGGCGAGTAATCAGCCCCAGCATTTT. Translating it yields CATSEALGASNQPQHF.

This chain connects TRBV28 to TRBJ1-1, with D possibly being TRBD1 (6 bases). Germline CDR1 and CDR2: MDHEN and SYDVKM. The CDR3 contains 13 residues. Trimming pared 6 bases from V and 1 base from J, leaving 9 bases between. This CDR3 reads CASRGAENTEAFF. CDR3 in DNA: TGTGCCAGCAGGGGGGCAGAGAACACTGAAGCTTTCTTT.

The V and J genes are TRBV7-2 and TRBJ2-7, with D possibly matching TRBD1 (6 bases). V was shortened by 1 base and J by 0 bases, with 16 bases between the two germline ends. CDR1 is SGHTA, CDR2 FQGNSA, per germline. This CDR3 has 17 residues. CDR3 residues: CASSLGSGQWISYEQYF. CDR3 coding DNA: TGTGCCAGCAGCTTAGGGTCCGGACAGTGGATCTCCTACGAGCAGTACTTC.

The rearrangement joins TRBV19 to TRBJ2-1, with 7 nucleotides matching TRBD2. Per the germline V gene, CDR1 is LNHDA and CDR2 is SQIVND (reference sequence). The CDR3 consists of 13 residues. With 5 bases clipped from V and 12 bases from J, the junction kept 10 bases outside the gene matches. The chain's CDR3 is CASSSIAGFWQFF. CDR3 in DNA: TGTGCCAGTAGTTCCATAGCGGGTTTTTGGCAGTTCTTC.

V is TRBV7-3 and J is TRBJ1-4; D might be TRBD1 (5 bases). Germline V gene sequence: CDR1 SGHTA, CDR2 FQGTGA. V lost 5 bases, J lost 2 bases, and 12 bases lay in between. CDR3 length equals 15 residues. CDR3 nucleotides: TGTGCCAGCAGCCCAGACAGATATACTAATGAAAAACTGTTTTTT. Its protein product is CASSPDRYTNEKLFF.